This TCR beta chain derives from a study of blood T cell repertoires in COVID-19 (dated by TCRdb to 2020 to 2022). In terms of the full investigation: Samples from collaborators originated in the United States, Italy and Spain and spanned both the acute and convalescent phases of COVID-19. The prospective study material was composed of cDNA or gDNA derived from T cells, B-cell-depleted T cells, or PBMCs. The repertoires were released in a freely available public database meant as a resource for research on the immune response to SARS-CoV-2. Where available, HLA class I and class II types were taken from metadata supplied by the sample provider and were not determined by assay-based typing. The samples were drawn from the first 160 participants of the ongoing ImmuneRACE study and from 1,254 subjects provided by 6 global collaborators. Nearly every sample came with metadata listing a de-identified subject ID, COVID-19 status, age in years and sex. The dataset comprised deeply sampled blood TCRbeta repertoires from subjects exposed to, actively infected with, or recovered from COVID-19.

TCRbeta CDR3 regions were amplified from genomic DNA by means of the immunoSEQ Assay, a bias-controlled multiplex PCR. Regarding the original processing steps: The number of nucleated cells in each sample was estimated by amplification of reference gene primers within the assay. To quantify the absolute abundance of each unique TCRbeta CDR3 rearrangement, sequence reads were collapsed and filtered. For each sample, productive Simpson clonality was calculated by taking the square root of Simpson's diversity index across productive rearrangements. TCRdb carries this immuneACCESS record with in-frame sequences only. Its versions omit some clonotypes, under half of them owing to an unresolved V gene in the studies checked, with the rest unexplained. V and J calls and clone size are as listed in that table; D and trimming were resolved from the DNA. The sample data list more than 80,000 clones, and about 79% of these were observed just once. 6.2% of the sample is in the top ten clones.

As regards this clone: The clone's antigen remains unknown. Base qualities are not at hand, and no much larger clone is one base apart.

One collaborating source in Seattle enrolled patients while the patients were actively infected and followed the patients over time throughout the course of disease. Whole blood was collected in K2EDTA tubes by collaborating institutions according to the institutions' own protocols. For TCRbeta analysis, collaborators shipped samples in one of three forms: frozen whole blood, isolated PBMCs, or DNA extracted from either of those sample types. Summary of the overall study and its limitations: Clinical and demographic metadata were provided uncurated, with the amount varying by source and participant.

Via the germline V gene (reference sequence), CDR1 is SEHNR and CDR2 FQNEAQ. Relative to germline, V is missing 5 bases and J is missing 1 base, with 7 bases of the junction outside any gene match. Reading from cysteine to phenylalanine, the CDR3 counts 16 amino acids. CDR3 DNA is the only sequence kept; it has 48 bases, read in frame from the first base. The chain is made from TRBV7-9 and TRBJ2-2; 7 central nucleotides agree with TRBD1. Sequenced material: peripheral blood. The TCR was taken from a man aged 80 or over with COVID-19, enrolled during active disease. Read as DNA, the sequence is TGTGCCAGCAGCCCGCAGGGGGTGAAGAACACCGGGGAGCTGTTTTTT. Translated, it gives CASSPQGVKNTGELFF.